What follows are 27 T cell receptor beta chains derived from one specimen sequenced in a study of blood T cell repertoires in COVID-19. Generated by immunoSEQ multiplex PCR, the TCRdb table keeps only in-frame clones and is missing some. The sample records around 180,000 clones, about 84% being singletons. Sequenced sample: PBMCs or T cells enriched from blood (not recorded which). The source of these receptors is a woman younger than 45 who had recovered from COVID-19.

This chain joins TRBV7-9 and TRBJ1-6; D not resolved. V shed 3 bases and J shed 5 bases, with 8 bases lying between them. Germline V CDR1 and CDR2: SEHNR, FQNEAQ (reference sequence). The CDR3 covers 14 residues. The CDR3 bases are TGTGCCAGCAGCTTGGGCCAGAATAATTCACCCCTCCACTTT. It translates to CASSLGQNNSPLHF.

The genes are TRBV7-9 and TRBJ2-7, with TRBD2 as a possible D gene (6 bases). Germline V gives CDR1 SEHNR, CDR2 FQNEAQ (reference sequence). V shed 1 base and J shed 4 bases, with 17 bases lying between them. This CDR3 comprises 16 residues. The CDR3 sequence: CASSLETAGQTYEQYF. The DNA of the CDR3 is TGTGCCAGCAGCTTAGAGACAGCGGGCCAAACTTACGAGCAGTACTTC.

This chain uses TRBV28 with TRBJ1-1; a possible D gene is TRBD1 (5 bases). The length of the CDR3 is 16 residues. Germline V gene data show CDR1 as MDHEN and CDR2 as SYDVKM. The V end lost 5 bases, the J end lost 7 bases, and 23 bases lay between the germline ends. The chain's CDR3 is CASSPITTYPDIEAFF. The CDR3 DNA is TGTGCCAGCAGTCCTATTACAACATACCCGGACATTGAAGCTTTCTTT.

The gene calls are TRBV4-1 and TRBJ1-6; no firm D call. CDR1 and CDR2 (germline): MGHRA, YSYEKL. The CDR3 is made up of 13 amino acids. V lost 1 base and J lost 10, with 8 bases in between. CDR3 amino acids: CASSQVPRSPLHF. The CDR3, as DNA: TGCGCCAGCAGCCAAGTGCCCAGGTCACCCCTCCACTTT.

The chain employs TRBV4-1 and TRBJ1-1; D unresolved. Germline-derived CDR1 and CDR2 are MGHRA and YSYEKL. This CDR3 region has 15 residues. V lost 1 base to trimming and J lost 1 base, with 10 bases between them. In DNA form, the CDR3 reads TGCGCCAGCAGCCAAGTTCGTCGGGGGAACACTGAAGCTTTCTTT. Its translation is CASSQVRRGNTEAFF.

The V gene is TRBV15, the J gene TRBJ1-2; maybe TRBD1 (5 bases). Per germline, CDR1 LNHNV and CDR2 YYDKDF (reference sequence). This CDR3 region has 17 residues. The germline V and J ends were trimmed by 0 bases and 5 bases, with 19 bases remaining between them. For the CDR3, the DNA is TGTGCCACCAGCAGAGATGATGGGCAGGGATGGGGTTATGGCTACACCTTC. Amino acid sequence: CATSRDDGQGWGYGYTF.

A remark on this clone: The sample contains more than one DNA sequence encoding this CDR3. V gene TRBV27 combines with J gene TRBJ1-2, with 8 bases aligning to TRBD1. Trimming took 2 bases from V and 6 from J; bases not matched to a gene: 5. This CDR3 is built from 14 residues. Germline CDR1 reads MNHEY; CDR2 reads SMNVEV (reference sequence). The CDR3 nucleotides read TGTGCCAGCAGTTTAGGTGGACAGGGAAATGGCTACACCTTC. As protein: CASSLGGQGNGYTF.

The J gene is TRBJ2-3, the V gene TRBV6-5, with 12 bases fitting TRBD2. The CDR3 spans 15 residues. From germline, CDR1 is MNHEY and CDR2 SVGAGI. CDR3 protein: CSTRTSGMSTDTQYF. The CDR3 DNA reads TGTTCAACCCGGACTAGCGGGATGAGCACAGATACGCAGTATTTT.

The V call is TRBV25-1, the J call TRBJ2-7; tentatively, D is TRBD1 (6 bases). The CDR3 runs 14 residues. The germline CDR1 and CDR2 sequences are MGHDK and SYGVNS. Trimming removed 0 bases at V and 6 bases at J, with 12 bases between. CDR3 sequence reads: CASSEYLGGFEQYF. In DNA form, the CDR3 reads TGTGCCAGCAGTGAATATTTAGGGGGTTTCGAGCAGTACTTC.

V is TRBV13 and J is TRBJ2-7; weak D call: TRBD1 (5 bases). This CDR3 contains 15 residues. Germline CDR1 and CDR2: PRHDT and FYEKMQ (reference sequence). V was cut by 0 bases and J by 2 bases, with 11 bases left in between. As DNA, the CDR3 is TGTGCCAGCAGCTTAGGCAGGGATTCAGCCTACGAGCAGTACTTC. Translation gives CASSLGRDSAYEQYF.

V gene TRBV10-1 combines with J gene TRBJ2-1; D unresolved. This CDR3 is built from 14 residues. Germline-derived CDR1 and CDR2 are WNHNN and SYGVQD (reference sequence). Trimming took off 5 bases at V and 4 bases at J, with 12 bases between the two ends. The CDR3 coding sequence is TGCGCCAGCAGTCCTGAACCAGGTTACAATGAGCAGTTCTTC. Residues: CASSPEPGYNEQFF.

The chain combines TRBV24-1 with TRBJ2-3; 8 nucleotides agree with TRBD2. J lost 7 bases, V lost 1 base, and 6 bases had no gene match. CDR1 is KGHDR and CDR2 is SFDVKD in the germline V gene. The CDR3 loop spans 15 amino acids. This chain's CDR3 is CATSDFGTSSYTQYF. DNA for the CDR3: TGTGCCACCAGTGATTTCGGGACTAGTAGTTATACGCAGTATTTT.

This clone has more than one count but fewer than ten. The CDR3 DNA reads as TGTGCCAGCCGCGGGACTACATCCCCCGGCGGCGAGCAGTACTTC. This gives the protein CASRGTTSPGGEQYF. The chain combines TRBV7-2 with TRBJ2-7; TRBD2 matches 7 bases. This CDR3 has 15 residues. J lost 6 bases, V lost 8 bases, and 16 bases had no gene match. Germline lookup yields CDR1 SGHTA and CDR2 FQGNSA.

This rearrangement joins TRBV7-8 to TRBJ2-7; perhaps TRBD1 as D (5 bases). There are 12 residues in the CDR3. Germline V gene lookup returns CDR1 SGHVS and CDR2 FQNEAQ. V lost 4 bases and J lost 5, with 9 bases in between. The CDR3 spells CASSSRQNEQYF. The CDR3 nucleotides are TGTGCCAGCAGCTCTCGACAGAACGAGCAGTACTTC. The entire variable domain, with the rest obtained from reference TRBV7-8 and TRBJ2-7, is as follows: GAGVSQSPRYKVAKRGQDVALRCDPISGHVSLFWYQQALGQGPEFLTYFQNEAQLDKSGLPSDRFFAERPEGSVSTLKIQRTQQEDSAVYLCASSSRQNEQYFGPGTRLTVT.

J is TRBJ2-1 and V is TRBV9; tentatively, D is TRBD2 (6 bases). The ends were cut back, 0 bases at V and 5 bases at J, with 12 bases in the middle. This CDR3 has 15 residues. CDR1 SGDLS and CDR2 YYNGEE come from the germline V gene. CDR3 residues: CASSVGTTPNNEQFF. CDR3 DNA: TGTGCCAGCAGCGTAGGGACTACACCTAACAATGAGCAGTTCTTC. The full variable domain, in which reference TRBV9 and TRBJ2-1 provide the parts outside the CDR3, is DSGVTQTPKHLITATGQRVTLRCSPRSGDLSVYWYQQSLDQGLQFLIQYYNGEERAKGNILERFSAQQFPDLHSELNLSSLELGDSALYFCASSVGTTPNNEQFFGPGTRLTVL.

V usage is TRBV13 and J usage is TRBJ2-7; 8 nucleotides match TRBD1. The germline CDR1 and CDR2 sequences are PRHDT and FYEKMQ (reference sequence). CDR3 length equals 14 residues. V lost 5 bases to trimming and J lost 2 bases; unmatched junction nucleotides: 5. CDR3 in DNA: TGTGCCAGCAGCGGGGGACAGGCAACCTACGAGCAGTACTTC. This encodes CASSGGQATYEQYF.

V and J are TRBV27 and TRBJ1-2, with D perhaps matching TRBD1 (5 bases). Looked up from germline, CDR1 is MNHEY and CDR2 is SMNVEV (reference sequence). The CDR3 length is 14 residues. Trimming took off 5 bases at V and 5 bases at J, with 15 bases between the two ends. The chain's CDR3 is CASSPRGGGYGYTF. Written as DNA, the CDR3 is TGTGCCAGCAGTCCCCGTGGGGGGGGATATGGCTACACCTTC.

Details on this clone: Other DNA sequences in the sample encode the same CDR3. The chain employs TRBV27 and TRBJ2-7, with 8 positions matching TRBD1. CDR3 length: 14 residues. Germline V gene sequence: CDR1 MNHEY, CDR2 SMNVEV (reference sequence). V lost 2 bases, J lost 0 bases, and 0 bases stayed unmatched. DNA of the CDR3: TGTGCCAGCAGTTTACAGGGGGCCTCCTACGAGCAGTACTTC. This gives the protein CASSLQGASYEQYF.

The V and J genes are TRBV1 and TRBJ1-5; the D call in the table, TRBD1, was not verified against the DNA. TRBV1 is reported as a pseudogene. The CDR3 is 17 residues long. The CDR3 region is CTSSRPGQGFLGQPQHF. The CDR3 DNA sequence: TGCACCAGCAGCCGACCGGGACAGGGATTCTTGGGTCAGCCCCAGCATTTT.

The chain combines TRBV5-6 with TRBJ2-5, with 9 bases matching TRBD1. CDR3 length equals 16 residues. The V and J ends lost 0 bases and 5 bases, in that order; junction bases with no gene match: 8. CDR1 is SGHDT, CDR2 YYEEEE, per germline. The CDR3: CASSLVGDRARETQYF. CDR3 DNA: TGTGCCAGCAGCTTGGTCGGGGACAGGGCCAGGGAGACCCAGTACTTC.

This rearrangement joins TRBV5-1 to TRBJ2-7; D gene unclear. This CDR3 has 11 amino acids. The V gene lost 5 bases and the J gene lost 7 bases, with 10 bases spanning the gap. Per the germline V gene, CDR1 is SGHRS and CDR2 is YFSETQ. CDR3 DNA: TGCGCCAGCAGAGACTCGGGTGAGCAGTACTTC. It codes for CASRDSGEQYF.

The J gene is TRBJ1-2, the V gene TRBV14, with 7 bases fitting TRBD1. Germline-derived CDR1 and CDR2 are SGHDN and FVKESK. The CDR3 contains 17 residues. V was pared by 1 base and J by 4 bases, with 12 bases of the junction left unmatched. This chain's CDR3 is CASSQASRTGEGYGYTF. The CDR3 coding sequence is TGTGCCAGCAGCCAAGCGTCTCGAACAGGGGAAGGCTATGGCTACACCTTC.

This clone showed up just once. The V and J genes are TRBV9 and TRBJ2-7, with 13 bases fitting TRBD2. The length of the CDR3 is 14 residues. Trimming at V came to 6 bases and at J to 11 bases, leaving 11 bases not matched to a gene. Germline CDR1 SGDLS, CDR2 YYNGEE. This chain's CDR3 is CASTMGLAGTEKYF. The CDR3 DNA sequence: TGTGCCAGCACCATGGGACTAGCGGGAACGGAGAAGTACTTC. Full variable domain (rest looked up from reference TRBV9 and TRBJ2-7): DSGVTQTPKHLITATGQRVTLRCSPRSGDLSVYWYQQSLDQGLQFLIQYYNGEERAKGNILERFSAQQFPDLHSELNLSSLELGDSALYFCASTMGLAGTEKYFGPGTRLTVT.

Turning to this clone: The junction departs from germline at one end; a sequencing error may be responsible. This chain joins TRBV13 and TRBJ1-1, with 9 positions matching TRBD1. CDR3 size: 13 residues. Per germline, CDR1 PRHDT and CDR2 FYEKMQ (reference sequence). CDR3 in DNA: TGTGCCAGCAGCATAGGACAGGGGTCTGAAGCTTTCTTT. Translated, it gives CASSIGQGSEAFF.

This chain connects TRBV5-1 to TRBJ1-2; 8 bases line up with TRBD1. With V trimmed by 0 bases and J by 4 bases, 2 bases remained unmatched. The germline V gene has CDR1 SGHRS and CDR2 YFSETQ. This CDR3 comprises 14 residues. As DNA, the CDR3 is TGCGCCAGCAGCTTGGGAGACAGGGGCTATGGCTACACCTTC. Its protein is CASSLGDRGYGYTF.

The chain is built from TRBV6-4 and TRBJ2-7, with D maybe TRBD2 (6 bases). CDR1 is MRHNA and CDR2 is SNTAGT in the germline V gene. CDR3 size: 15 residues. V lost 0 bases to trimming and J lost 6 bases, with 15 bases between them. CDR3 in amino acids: CASSDSLGEVGEQYF. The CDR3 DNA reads TGTGCCAGCAGTGACTCTTTGGGGGAGGTCGGCGAGCAGTACTTC.

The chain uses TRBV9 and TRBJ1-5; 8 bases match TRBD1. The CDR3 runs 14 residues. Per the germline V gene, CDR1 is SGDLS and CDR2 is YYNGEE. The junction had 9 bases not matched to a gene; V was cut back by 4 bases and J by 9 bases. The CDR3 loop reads CASSPGTGIWPQHF. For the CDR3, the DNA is TGTGCCAGCAGCCCCGGGACAGGCATTTGGCCCCAGCATTTT.